This TCR beta chain was sequenced in a study of cytomegalovirus exposure and HLA in healthy donors. V shed 3 bases, J shed 0 bases, and the junction held 7 bases outside the gene matches. This CDR3 contains 19 residues. CDR1 MGHRA and CDR2 YSYEKL come from the germline V gene. Vbeta (60) and Jbeta (13) primers were used in the PCR. The protocol was immunoSEQ multiplex PCR, while the TCRdb copy is restricted to in-frame clones and leaves out a portion. The sample has fewer than 150,000 clones, 75% to 90% seen once; the top ten hold 0.2% to 0.25%. Sequences were obtained from PBMCs. The J gene is TRBJ2-3, the V gene TRBV4-1; TRBD2 aligns across 15 bases. The sequence came from a man aged 50-59 years in good health and CMV-seronegative. The CDR3, as DNA: TGCGCCAGCAGCCAGACCGGGACTAGCGGGAGGCTTAGCACAGATACGCAGTATTTT. Its protein is CASSQTGTSGRLSTDTQYF.